The 24 T cell receptor beta chains presented below share a single source sample, sequenced in a study of T cell responses to AZD1222 COVID-19 vaccine. The protocol was immunoSEQ multiplex PCR, while the TCRdb copy is restricted to in-frame clones and leaves out a portion. The table lists tens of thousands of clones, about 88% of them singletons, with under 5% in the top ten. Sequences were derived from peripheral blood, sampled on day 0 of AZD1222 vaccination. These receptor sequences come from an adult in good health.

The chain recombines TRBV5-4 with TRBJ2-3; perhaps TRBD2 as D (7 bases). CDR1 and CDR2 (germline): SGHNT, YYREEE (reference sequence). Trimming cost V 6 bases and J 5 bases, with 25 bases left between them. The CDR3 consists of 17 residues. Written as DNA, the CDR3 is TGTGCCAGCAACCCCCGGAGGGGGGGCTACGTAGGAGATACGCAGTATTTT. It yields the protein CASNPRRGGYVGDTQYF.

The chain recombines TRBV7-8 with TRBJ1-5, with 10 bases fitting TRBD1. The CDR3 runs 16 residues. The junction had 7 bases not matched to a gene; V was cut back by 1 base and J by 7 bases. Germline V gives CDR1 SGHVS, CDR2 FQNEAQ. For the CDR3, the DNA is TGTGCCAGCAGCTTAGAGCGGACAGGGGGAAAGCAGCCCCAGCATTTT. As protein: CASSLERTGGKQPQHF.

The rearrangement joins TRBV5-4 to TRBJ2-5, with 9 bases matching TRBD1. CDR1 and CDR2 (germline): SGHNT, YYREEE (reference sequence). The trim removed 5 bases at V and 4 bases at J, leaving 9 bases unmatched. The CDR3 is made up of 15 amino acids. CDR3 nucleotides: TGTGCCAGCAGAAAGGGACAGGGAGTAGTAGAGACCCAGTACTTC. It translates to CASRKGQGVVETQYF.

The chain is built from TRBV5-5 and TRBJ1-1; no firm D call. Between the trimmed V and J ends, which lost 4 bases and 0 bases, there was a span of 7 bases. Germline assignment: CDR1 SGHKS and CDR2 YYEKEE (reference sequence). This CDR3 is built from 13 residues. The CDR3 protein is CASSPGVNTEAFF. The CDR3 coding sequence is TGTGCCAGCAGCCCCGGGGTGAACACTGAAGCTTTCTTT. Variable domain in full (rest from reference TRBV5-5 and TRBJ1-1): DAGVTQSPTHLIKTRGQQVTLRCSPISGHKSVSWYQQVLGQGPQFIFQYYEKEERGRGNFPDRFSARQFPNYSSELNVNALLLGDSALYLCASSPGVNTEAFFGQGTRLTVV.

The V gene is TRBV6-2 or TRBV6-3, the J gene TRBJ1-3, with D unclear. Trimming took 5 bases from V and 9 from J, leaving 11 bases between them. Germline lookup yields CDR1 MNHEY and CDR2 SVGEGT. The CDR3 length is 12 residues. CDR3 sequence: CASSLLIGTIYF. The DNA for the CDR3 is TGTGCCAGCAGTCTATTGATCGGCACCATATATTTT.

The rearrangement links TRBV5-1 to TRBJ2-2; no clear D gene. Trimming pared 0 bases from V and 0 bases from J, leaving 6 bases between. The CDR3 consists of 15 residues. CDR1 and CDR2 (germline): SGHRS, YFSETQ. This chain's CDR3 is CASSLVATNTGELFF. The CDR3 nucleotides are TGCGCCAGCAGCTTGGTGGCAACGAACACCGGGGAGCTGTTTTTT.

In its sample, this clone was seen once. In nucleotides, the CDR3 is TGTGCCAGCATGGGGGGATTTTACACCGGGGAGCTGTTTTTT. Its translation: CASMGGFYTGELFF. This chain connects TRBV4-2 to TRBJ2-2; D possibly corresponds to TRBD2 (6 bases). CDR1 is LGHNA and CDR2 is YNFKEQ in the germline V gene. V gave up 7 bases and J gave up 3 bases, with 12 bases separating them. The CDR3 runs 14 residues.

The rearrangement uses TRBV7-8 and TRBJ1-1; D not resolved. The CDR3 has 12 residues. CDR1 is SGHVS and CDR2 is FQNEAQ in the germline V gene. Trimming left V 5 bases short and J 3 bases short, with 7 bases between. The DNA for the CDR3 is TGTGCCAGCAGCCCCCCCCACACTGAAGCTTTCTTT. Its translation is CASSPPHTEAFF.

This clone was seen only a few times. The genes are TRBV5-5 and TRBJ1-3; D gene uncertain. Trimming removed 2 bases at V and 0 bases at J, with 9 bases between. This CDR3 comprises 15 residues. The germline V gene has CDR1 SGHKS and CDR2 YYEKEE (reference sequence). As DNA, the CDR3 is TGTGCCAGCAGCTTATTAGTAGGCTCTGGAAACACCATATATTTT. Its protein is CASSLLVGSGNTIYF.

The chain combines TRBV14 with TRBJ2-7; TRBD2 might be the D (7 bases). V dropped 0 bases and J dropped 10 bases, with 13 bases sitting between them. The CDR3 loop spans 13 amino acids. The germline CDR1 and CDR2 sequences are SGHDN and FVKESK. The CDR3 spells CASSQDRRGQQYF. For the CDR3, the DNA is TGTGCCAGCAGCCAAGATCGGCGGGGGCAACAGTACTTC. Combining the CDR3 with reference TRBV14 and TRBJ2-7 gives the whole variable domain EAGVTQFPSHSVIEKGQTVTLRCDPISGHDNLYWYRRVMGKEIKFLLHFVKESKQDESGMPNNRFLAERTGGTYSTLKVQPAELEDSGVYFCASSQDRRGQQYFGPGTRLTVT.

This clone showed up just a few times. This chain joins TRBV27 and TRBJ2-3; D unresolved. Trimming took off 4 bases at V and 4 bases at J, with 3 bases between the two ends. Germline assignment: CDR1 MNHEY and CDR2 SMNVEV (reference sequence). CDR3 length: 11 residues. Here the CDR3 DNA reads TGTGCCAGCAGTTCCTCAGATACGCAGTATTTT. The encoded protein is CASSSSDTQYF.

The chain combines TRBV21-1 with TRBJ2-7; TRBD2, as called in the table, went unchecked against the DNA. TRBV21-1 constitutes a pseudogene. The CDR3 has 12 amino acids. CDR3 nucleotide sequence: TGTGCCAGCAGCAAAGAAAAACGGGTACTGTACTTC. Protein product: CASSKEKRVLYF.

This clone was counted once. The chain couples TRBV27 to TRBJ1-1; TRBD1 might be the D (5 bases). This CDR3 is built from 15 residues. CDR1 is MNHEY and CDR2 is SMNVEV in the germline V gene (reference sequence). V lost 1 base and J lost 2, with 11 bases in between. The CDR3 nucleotides read TGTGCCAGCAGTTTATATACGACAGCTAACACTGAAGCTTTCTTT. Amino acid sequence: CASSLYTTANTEAFF.

This chain uses TRBV5-1 with TRBJ2-2; TRBD1 matches at 7 bases. Trimming at V came to 1 base and at J to 2 bases, leaving 5 bases not matched to a gene. Germline CDR1 is SGHRS and CDR2 is YFSETQ. The CDR3 consists of 16 residues. The CDR3 DNA reads TGCGCCAGCAGCTTGCCCGGGACAGCTAACACCGGGGAGCTGTTTTTT. It is translated as CASSLPGTANTGELFF.

DNA for the CDR3: TGTGCCAGTAGTACGACTAGCGGGGCTCACGAGCAGTACTTC. As protein: CASSTTSGAHEQYF. The chain joins TRBV19 to TRBJ2-7, with TRBD2 matching 11 bases. CDR1 and CDR2 from the germline V gene are LNHDA and SQIVND (reference sequence). J gave up 5 bases and V 4 bases, and 4 bases lay outside the gene matches. CDR3 length: 14 residues.

The gene calls are TRBV7-9 and TRBJ1-1; 10 bases align to TRBD1. The V gene end was trimmed by 8 bases and the J gene end by 5 bases; junction bases not matched to a gene: 5. This CDR3 is 13 amino acids long. CDR1 SEHNR and CDR2 FQNEAQ come from the germline V gene (reference sequence). This chain's CDR3 is CASWDRGGTEAFF. The CDR3 coding sequence is TGTGCCAGCTGGGACAGGGGTGGAACTGAAGCTTTCTTT.

This clone was detected once. V is TRBV6-5 and J is TRBJ1-2; TRBD1 agrees at 7 bases. Germline assignment: CDR1 MNHEY and CDR2 SVGAGI. The V and J ends lost 7 bases and 5 bases, in that order; junction bases with no gene match: 13. This CDR3 spans 15 amino acids. The CDR3 region has the DNA TGTGCCAGCAATAGGGGGCGGAATGGCGGGTATGGCTACACCTTC. It codes for CASNRGRNGGYGYTF.

This chain links TRBV11-1 with TRBJ1-1; D unclear. Germline CDR1 and CDR2: SGHAT and FQDESV (reference sequence). The CDR3 runs 15 residues. Trimming left V 3 bases short and J 3 bases short, with 14 bases between. In nucleotides, the CDR3 is TGTGCCAGCAGCTTTGTGGCGGCAATGGACACTGAAGCTTTCTTT. It encodes CASSFVAAMDTEAFF.

The chain employs TRBV6-5 and TRBJ2-7; 8 positions match TRBD1. The V gene's germline CDR1 is MNHEY and CDR2 SVGAGI. Trimming cost V 6 bases and J 3 bases; bases outside gene matches: 1. CDR3 length equals 12 residues. CDR3: CASRDRVYEQYF. The CDR3 DNA sequence: TGTGCCAGCAGGGACAGGGTCTACGAGCAGTACTTC.

The V gene is TRBV18, the J gene TRBJ1-2; D gene unclear. The CDR3 length is 12 residues. Germline V lookup: CDR1 KGHSH, CDR2 LQKENI. V shed 3 bases and J shed 2 bases, with 4 bases lying between them. The CDR3 region is CASSPDNYGYTF. The DNA for the CDR3 is TGTGCCAGCTCACCGGACAACTATGGCTACACCTTC.

The chain recombines TRBV7-9 with TRBJ2-5; either TRBD1 or TRBD2 may supply D (5 bases each). Trimming took 4 bases from V and 2 from J, leaving 11 bases between them. CDR1 and CDR2 from the germline V gene are SEHNR and FQNEAQ (reference sequence). The CDR3 sequence is 14 residues long. CDR3 nucleotide sequence: TGTGCCAGCAGCTCTGGGACGGTTCAAGAGACCCAGTACTTC. Its protein product is CASSSGTVQETQYF. Using reference TRBV7-9 and TRBJ2-5 for the parts outside the CDR3, the full variable domain is DTGVSQNPRHKITKRGQNVTFRCDPISEHNRLYWYRQTLGQGPEFLTYFQNEAQLEKSRLLSDRFSAERPKGSFSTLEIQRTEQGDSAMYLCASSSGTVQETQYFGPGTRLLVL.

The chain has TRBV7-6 and TRBJ1-2; D remains ambiguous. V lost 2 bases to trimming and J lost 6 bases, with 10 bases between them. Germline V gene lookup returns CDR1 SGHVS and CDR2 FNYEAQ. This CDR3 has 13 residues. CDR3: CASSLWQADGYTF. The CDR3 DNA is TGTGCCAGCAGCTTATGGCAGGCGGATGGCTACACCTTC.

The genes are TRBV15 and TRBJ1-5, with TRBD1 matching 9 bases. Germline CDR1 reads LNHNV; CDR2 reads YYDKDF (reference sequence). The CDR3 is 17 amino acids. V gave up 1 base and J gave up 6 bases; unmatched junction bases: 10. The CDR3, as DNA: TGTGCCACCAGCAGAGGACGGACAGGGGAGGTGGGTCAGCCCCAGCATTTT. This encodes CATSRGRTGEVGQPQHF. Using reference TRBV15 and TRBJ1-5 for the parts outside the CDR3, the full variable domain is DAMVIQNPRYQVTQFGKPVTLSCSQTLNHNVMYWYQQKSSQAPKLLFHYYDKDFNNEADTPDNFQSRRPNTSFCFLDIRSPGLGDTAMYLCATSRGRTGEVGQPQHFGDGTRLSIL.

The chain carries TRBV4-1 and TRBJ2-5; D perhaps matches TRBD1 (5 bases). V lost 5 bases and J 5 bases, leaving 15 bases between the germline ends. In germline, CDR1 is MGHRA, CDR2 YSYEKL. The CDR3 totals 14 residues. The CDR3 sequence: CASSTQQGRETQYF. CDR3 in DNA: TGCGCCAGCAGCACCCAGCAGGGAAGGGAGACCCAGTACTTC.